This TCR beta chain was sequenced during a study of T cell repertoires in cytomegalovirus infection. Each CDR3 protein gets one entry after TCRdb re-called the reads with MiXCR. This sample carries approximately 500,000 distinct CDR3 sequences, more than 15% of them seen once, and the ten largest clones take 20% to 30%. This clonotype was seen many times. V lost 5 bases and J lost 0, with 14 bases in between. Germline values: CDR1 MNHNS, CDR2 SASEGT. The CDR3 spans 15 residues. This TCR was recovered from a human donor in good health (CMV status not recorded). Some clones in this sample may be carry-over from other donors' samples. Sequencing used CD8+ T cells from PBMCs. The V and J genes are TRBV6-1 and TRBJ2-7; D not resolved. The CDR3 nucleotides are TGTGCCAGCAGTCCGCCGGCAGTGAGCTCCTACGAGCAGTACTTC. It yields the protein CASSPPAVSSYEQYF.